The 2 T cell receptor beta chains given below trace back to one sample, sequenced in a study of vaccination effects on CD4 cells after COVID-19. These TCRs' antigens remain unknown. TCRdb keeps only in-frame clones here, not all; method: immunoSEQ multiplex PCR. The sample includes tens of thousands of clones, approximately 76% seen only once; the top ten take around 2.8%. Antigen-specific CD4+ T cells were first expanded with viral peptide pools by the ViraFEST assay and only then sequenced. Cells that had been cultured for about 10 days were the source of isolated CD4+ T cells. According to the study, vaccine recipients showed no prior SARS-CoV-2 infection and negative nucleocapsid antibodies. The sequencing used CD4+ T cells from PBMCs cultured with HCoV-NL63 spike peptides, collected before COVID-19 vaccination. These receptors originate from a human donor who received a COVID-19 vaccine.

This sequence joins TRBV15 and TRBJ1-5, with D possibly being TRBD1 (5 bases). Per germline, CDR1 LNHNV and CDR2 YYDKDF (reference sequence). The CDR3 sequence is 17 residues long. V dropped 5 bases and J dropped 0 bases, with 17 bases sitting between them. The CDR3 region is CATSGAGTRNSNQPQHF. The CDR3, as DNA: TGTGCCACCAGCGGAGCAGGGACTCGCAATAGCAATCAGCCCCAGCATTTT.

This chain uses TRBV9 with TRBJ2-2; D could derive from TRBD1 or TRBD2 (5 bases each). Looked up from germline, CDR1 is SGDLS and CDR2 is YYNGEE. This CDR3 region has 15 residues. Trimming removed 0 bases at V and 8 bases at J, with 14 bases between. The DNA of the CDR3 is TGTGCCAGCAGCGTAGGAGGGGCTGCCAGGGGGGAGCTGTTTTTT. It specifies CASSVGGAARGELFF.